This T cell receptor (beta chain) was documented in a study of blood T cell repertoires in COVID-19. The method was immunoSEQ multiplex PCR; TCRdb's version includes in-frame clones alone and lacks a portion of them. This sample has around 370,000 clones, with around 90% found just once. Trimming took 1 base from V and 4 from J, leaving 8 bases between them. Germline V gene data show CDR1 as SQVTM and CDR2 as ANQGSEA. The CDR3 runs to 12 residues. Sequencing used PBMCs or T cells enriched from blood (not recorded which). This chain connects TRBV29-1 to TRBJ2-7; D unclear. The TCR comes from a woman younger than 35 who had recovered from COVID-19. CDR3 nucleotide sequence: TGCAGCGTTGAAGGGCCTAGTTACGAGCAGTACTTC. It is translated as CSVEGPSYEQYF.